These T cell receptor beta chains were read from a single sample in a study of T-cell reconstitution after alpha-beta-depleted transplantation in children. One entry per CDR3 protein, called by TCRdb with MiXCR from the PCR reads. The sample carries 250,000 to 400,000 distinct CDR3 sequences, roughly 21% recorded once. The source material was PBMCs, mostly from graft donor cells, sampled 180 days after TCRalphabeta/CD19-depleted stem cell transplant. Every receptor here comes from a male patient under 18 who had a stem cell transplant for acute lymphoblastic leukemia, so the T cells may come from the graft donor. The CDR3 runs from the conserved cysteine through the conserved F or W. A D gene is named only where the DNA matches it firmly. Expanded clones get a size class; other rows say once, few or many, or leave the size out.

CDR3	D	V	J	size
CASSFSGVANEKLFF	NA	TRBV5-1	TRBJ1-4	NA
CASSPLAGASTDTQYF	TRBD2	TRBV18	TRBJ2-3	few
CASSFRLPGTARSNTGELFF	TRBD1	TRBV12-3/TRBV12-4	TRBJ2-2	few
CASNSGLAGNSYEQYF	TRBD2	TRBV11-2	TRBJ2-7	NA
CASRQGQYQETQYF	TRBD1	TRBV2	TRBJ2-5	NA
CASSFPLRTGSNTGELFF	TRBD1	TRBV5-6	TRBJ2-2	few
CASSSTGSTDTQYF	TRBD1	TRBV7-3	TRBJ2-3	NA
CASSGSGRDRYNEQFF	TRBD2	TRBV9	TRBJ2-1	once
CSARQVPSSGGELFF	TRBD2	TRBV20-1	TRBJ2-2	NA
CATRRGRDPLTHSDTQYF	NA	TRBV27	TRBJ2-3	NA
CASSSSGRRGDTQYF	TRBD2	TRBV11-2	TRBJ2-3	NA
CASSVAGTGTYNEQFF	NA	TRBV9	TRBJ2-1	NA
CASSQDLAGYGELFF	TRBD2	TRBV4-2	TRBJ2-2	NA
CAIRGLSEQYF	NA	TRBV10-3	TRBJ2-7	few
CSARNGLAGGPLGNEQYF	TRBD2	TRBV20-1	TRBJ2-7	NA
CASSSQGSYGQTQYF	NA	TRBV7-2	TRBJ2-5	many
CASSLAGLADPYEQYF	TRBD2	TRBV5-1	TRBJ2-7	NA
CASRYSETQYF	NA	TRBV7-2	TRBJ2-5	NA
CASRFLWDTEAFF	NA	TRBV19	TRBJ1-1	few
CASSRTRDRGYEQYF	TRBD1	TRBV4-1	TRBJ2-7	NA
CASSFRNIQYF	NA	TRBV5-1	TRBJ2-4	NA
CASSLGFRRDYYEQYF	TRBD2	TRBV5-1	TRBJ2-7	few
CASSPSTLEQYF	NA	TRBV7-9	TRBJ2-7	NA
CASTNRAHAFYEQYF	NA	TRBV27	TRBJ2-7	few
CASSYDSTGSTDTQYF	TRBD1	TRBV6-5	TRBJ2-3	NA
CSASKAGGSSTDTQYF	TRBD2	TRBV20-1	TRBJ2-3	few
CASSMGHSGTSANEQFF	TRBD2	TRBV12-3/TRBV12-4	TRBJ2-1	NA
CASSFGVANGGELFF	NA	TRBV7-9	TRBJ2-2	NA
CASSLGTDQETQYF	NA	TRBV18	TRBJ2-5	NA
CSAGGQTSAPATPYEQYF	NA	TRBV20-1	TRBJ2-7	few
CASSLEPGQVGEQSF	NA	TRBV7-6	TRBJ2-7	NA
CASSRPRPYSGNTIYF	NA	TRBV6-2/TRBV6-3	TRBJ1-3	few
CASRPSLGDGYEQYF	NA	TRBV12-3/TRBV12-4	TRBJ2-7	NA
CAISGLAGRETQYF	TRBD2	TRBV10-3	TRBJ2-5	NA
CASSQGGLLTDTQYF	NA	TRBV4-2	TRBJ2-3	few
CSTGLYSYEQYF	NA	TRBV20-1	TRBJ2-7	few
CGIHRTDYEQYF	NA	TRBV20-1	TRBJ2-7	NA
CSVEGAAGVYGYTF	NA	TRBV29-1	TRBJ1-2	NA
CASSPFRNSYEQYF	NA	TRBV18	TRBJ2-7	few
CSVTGRRGTDTQYF	NA	TRBV29-1	TRBJ2-3	many
CASSLSGRGTGANVLTF	NA	TRBV12-3/TRBV12-4	TRBJ2-6	few
CAITPGHGNTEAFF	NA	TRBV10-3	TRBJ1-1	NA
CAIRLAASSYEQYF	TRBD2	TRBV10-3	TRBJ2-7	few
CASSLFFVAGNPKNQPQHF	NA	TRBV7-6	TRBJ1-5	few
CATFTGTGAYNEQFF	TRBD1	TRBV25-1	TRBJ2-1	NA
CASSGPGQVRETQYF	TRBD1	TRBV5-5	TRBJ2-5	NA
CASSPGRATYTGELFF	NA	TRBV5-1	TRBJ2-2	NA
CASTYPGGSYNEQFF	NA	TRBV5-6	TRBJ2-1	few
CASSQDKRDGLTDTQYF	TRBD2	TRBV4-2	TRBJ2-3	NA
CSVPPTGRYEQYF	NA	TRBV20-1	TRBJ2-7	NA
CSVGTSGIRETQYF	TRBD2	TRBV20-1	TRBJ2-5	few
CAISWGGQNTEAFF	NA	TRBV10-3	TRBJ1-1	few
CSAPYRGTVYNSPLHF	TRBD1	TRBV20-1	TRBJ1-6	few
CASSQIGVSYEQYF	NA	TRBV18	TRBJ2-7	few